Shown below are 22 T cell receptor beta chains from a single sample sequenced in a study of blood T cells in healthy people across ages (dated by TCRdb to the mid-2010s). The library was built by means of 5' RACE. For sequencing, an Illumina HiSeq 2500 was employed. A second PCR of about 6 to 12 cycles was run with a J-beta primer mix and a sample-barcoded 5' primer. Using fastp trimming at Q25 and MiXCR clonotype assembly, TCRdb reanalyzed the public sequencing data and kept in-frame beta chains. Every CDR3 protein is listed once, alongside the most common genes and DNA of its rows. Within this sample are about 780,000 distinct CDR3 sequences, with less than 60% of them counted one time only. Clones ranked in the top ten supply less than 20% of the sample. Sequencing was done on a sample of blood. These receptors all stem from a man aged 80 or over in good health.

The chain recombines TRBV28 with TRBJ2-7, with D tentatively TRBD1 or TRBD2 (5 bases each). The CDR3 sequence is 13 residues long. The ends were cut back, 7 bases at V and 4 bases at J, with 14 bases in the middle. The germline V gene has CDR1 MDHEN and CDR2 SYDVKM. The CDR3 sequence is CASKGREPYEQYF. The CDR3 coding sequence is TGTGCCAGCAAGGGCAGGGAGCCATACGAGCAGTACTTC.

J is TRBJ2-3 and V is TRBV5-1; 8 bases match TRBD1. Germline V gives CDR1 SGHRS, CDR2 YFSETQ. V lost 6 bases to trimming and J lost 3 bases; unmatched junction nucleotides: 6. There are 14 residues in the CDR3. For the CDR3, the DNA is TGCGCCAGCATCGGACAGGGAGGTACAGATACGCAGTATTTT. Amino acids: CASIGQGGTDTQYF.

Comments on this clonotype: The germline gene is not matched at one end of the junction; a read error may be the cause. The gene calls are TRBV7-2 and TRBJ2-4; no clear D. The DNA end lines up better with TRBJ2-7; the J call may be wrong. Per the germline V gene, CDR1 is SGHTA and CDR2 is FQGNSA. The CDR3 contains 11 residues. CDR3 sequence (DNA): TGTGCCGGCAGCTTAATCTACGAGCAGTACTTC. Translation gives CAGSLIYEQYF.

The chain carries TRBV6-2 or TRBV6-3 and TRBJ1-1; TRBD1 is a possible D gene (5 bases). CDR3 size: 17 residues. V lost 6 bases and J lost 1, with 21 bases in between. CDR1 and CDR2 (germline): MNHEY, SVGEGT. CDR3 sequence: CASRWGRMGGKNTEAFF. The CDR3 coding sequence is TGTGCCAGCAGGTGGGGAAGGATGGGGGGAAAGAACACTGAAGCTTTCTTT.

The chain couples TRBV7-2 to TRBJ1-6; tentatively, D is TRBD1 (5 bases). CDR3 size: 15 residues. Per germline, CDR1 SGHTA and CDR2 FQGNSA. Trimming took 4 bases from V and 11 from J, leaving 18 bases between them. The CDR3 DNA reads TGTGCCAGCAGCTCCCCGACGGGACGTTCCACACCCCTCCACTTT. This sequence encodes CASSSPTGRSTPLHF.

As regards this clonotype: The germline gene is not matched at one end of the junction; a read error may be the cause. The chain uses TRBV6-4 and TRBJ2-3; TRBD2 agrees at 8 bases. Germline CDR1 reads MRHNA; CDR2 reads SNTAGT. The CDR3 consists of 15 residues. DNA for the CDR3: TGTGCCAGCAGTGACAGCGGGAGAAGCACAGATGCGCAGTATTTT. Translated, it gives CASSDSGRSTDAQYF.

The chain uses TRBV7-3 and TRBJ1-6; D not resolved. The CDR3 extends over 15 amino acids. V lost 1 base to trimming and J lost 5 bases, with 9 bases between them. CDR1 and CDR2 (germline): SGHTA, FQGTGA. For the CDR3, the DNA is TGTGCCAGCAGCTTAAGAGGCCCCGATAATTCACCCCTCCACTTT. It specifies CASSLRGPDNSPLHF. Full variable domain (outside the CDR3, taken from reference TRBV7-3 and TRBJ1-6): GAGVSQTPSNKVTEKGKYVELRCDPISGHTALYWYRQSLGQGPEFLIYFQGTGAADDSGLPNDRFFAVRPEGSVSTLKIQRTERGDSAVYLCASSLRGPDNSPLHFGNGTRLTVT.

This clonotype has just a few counts. The rearrangement uses TRBV28 and TRBJ1-2; possibly TRBD1 for D (6 bases). Trimming removed 3 bases at V and 4 bases at J, with 9 bases between. Germline CDR1 MDHEN, CDR2 SYDVKM. This CDR3 comprises 13 residues. The CDR3 here is CASSLTGSYGYTF. CDR3 sequence (DNA): TGTGCCAGCAGTTTGACAGGCAGCTATGGCTACACCTTC.

The chain combines TRBV11-2 with TRBJ2-3; TRBD2 matches at 7 bases. After removal of 5 bases from V and 4 bases from J, the junction contained 9 bases not matched to a gene. CDR1 is SGHAT and CDR2 is FQNNGV in the germline V gene. The CDR3 has 15 residues. The CDR3 protein is CASSPAGISSDTQYF. The CDR3 DNA sequence: TGTGCCAGCAGCCCAGCGGGAATCAGTTCAGATACGCAGTATTTT.

The chain links TRBV2 to TRBJ2-4; weak D call: TRBD2 (6 bases). Near its end, the DNA agrees better with TRBJ2-7, so the J call may be wrong. This CDR3 is built from 14 residues. The germline V gene encodes CDR1 SNHLY and CDR2 FYNNEI. The CDR3, as DNA: TGTGCCAGCAGTGACACTAGCTCGGGCGGCGAGCAGTACTTC. Translating it yields CASSDTSSGGEQYF.

In its sample, this clonotype was seen a few times. The chain links TRBV18 to TRBJ2-1; 10 bases are shared with TRBD2. The CDR3 sequence is 22 residues long. With 5 bases clipped from V and 0 bases from J, the junction kept 22 bases outside the gene matches. CDR1 and CDR2 (germline): KGHSH, LQKENI. Here the CDR3 DNA reads TGTGCCAGCTCATTTGCCCCAGAGCGGCTAGCGGGAGCGCCTAGCTCCTACAATGAGCAGTTCTTC. It specifies CASSFAPERLAGAPSSYNEQFF.

The rearrangement joins TRBV6-2 or TRBV6-3 to TRBJ2-7, with a weak D call TRBD1 (5 bases). Trimming stripped 0 bases from V and 3 bases from J, with 15 bases between. The CDR3 contains 16 residues. Germline V gene sequence: CDR1 MNHEY, CDR2 SVGEGT. The CDR3 DNA reads TGTGCCAGCAGTTACTCGAGGTACGCAGGGTACTACGAGCAGTACTTC. This gives the protein CASSYSRYAGYYEQYF.

The chain recombines TRBV6-1 with TRBJ2-4, with D tentatively TRBD2 (6 bases). The J call is uncertain, as TRBJ2-7 better fits the DNA end. This CDR3 is built from 15 residues. Germline V gives CDR1 MNHNS, CDR2 SASEGT. CDR3 nucleotide sequence: TGTGCCAGCAGACCTCTGCCGGGAGAATCCTACGAGCAGTACTTC. It is translated as CASRPLPGESYEQYF.

The chain recombines TRBV6-2 or TRBV6-3 with TRBJ2-4; 12 bases fit TRBD2. The CDR3 consists of 16 residues. Per the germline V gene, CDR1 is MNHEY and CDR2 is SVGEGT. The J segment lost 7 bases and the V segment lost 6 bases, leaving 10 bases of the junction unmatched. The CDR3 here is CASSPYRLAGVNIQYF. CDR3 DNA sequence: TGTGCCAGCAGCCCCTACAGACTAGCGGGAGTGAACATTCAGTACTTC.

Notes on this clonotype: A read error may be the cause here, since a much bigger clone is one base away. The rearrangement links TRBV29-1 to TRBJ2-1; D remains ambiguous. The CDR3 runs 14 residues. Germline V gives CDR1 SQVTM, CDR2 ANQGSEA. For the CDR3, the DNA is TGCGGCGTTGTTTTTCCGCTGGACTACAATGAGCAGTTCTTC. It translates to CGVVFPLDYNEQFF.

This clonotype was observed at least ten times. The V and J genes are TRBV10-2 and TRBJ2-7; D perhaps matches TRBD2 (7 bases). CDR1 WSHSY and CDR2 SAAADI come from the germline V gene. The V end was cut by 8 bases, the J end by 2 bases, with 10 bases between. The CDR3 totals 12 residues. CDR3 sequence: CASGGGTYEQYF. Here the CDR3 DNA reads TGCGCCAGCGGGGGGGGCACCTACGAGCAGTACTTC.

This clonotype has at least ten counts. The rearrangement joins TRBV7-2 to TRBJ1-2; 9 bases fit TRBD1. V lost 2 bases to trimming and J lost 7 bases; unmatched junction nucleotides: 14. CDR1 is SGHTA and CDR2 is FQGNSA in the germline V gene. The CDR3 runs to 17 residues. For the CDR3, the DNA is TGTGCCAGCAGCTTAACCGGGACAGGGTCGTCGGGGTCTGGCTACACCTTC. Its protein product is CASSLTGTGSSGSGYTF.

The table lists this clonotype with a few counts. The chain is built from TRBV12-3 or TRBV12-4 and TRBJ1-5, with 7 bases that match TRBD1. J gave up 5 bases and V 4 bases, and 5 bases lay outside the gene matches. This CDR3 has 14 amino acids. CDR3 loop: CASSSRDSHQPQHF. The CDR3 DNA sequence: TGTGCCAGCAGTTCACGGGACAGTCATCAGCCCCAGCATTTT.

This clonotype was picked up a small number of times. This chain joins TRBV14 and TRBJ2-1; 15 bases agree with TRBD2. Germline V gene sequence: CDR1 SGHDN, CDR2 FVKESK. This CDR3 has 15 residues. Trimming took 7 bases from V and 6 from J; bases not matched to a gene: 4. CDR3 nucleotides: TGTGCCAGCACCCGGACTAGCGGGAGGGTCAATGAGCAGTTCTTC. Protein product: CASTRTSGRVNEQFF.

V is TRBV20-1 and J is TRBJ2-4; 11 bases agree with TRBD2. TRBJ2-7 matches the DNA end more closely, so the J call is doubtful. CDR3 length: 15 residues. Germline V lookup: CDR1 DFQATT, CDR2 SNEGSKA (reference sequence). The CDR3 bases are TGCAGTGCTACATTCTCCGGGACTAGCGGCTACGAGCAGTACTTC. Translated, it gives CSATFSGTSGYEQYF.

The J gene is TRBJ1-5, the V gene TRBV6-1; perhaps TRBD1 as D (6 bases). V gave up 7 bases and J gave up 7 bases, with 20 bases separating them. This CDR3 has 15 amino acids. Germline V lookup: CDR1 MNHNS, CDR2 SASEGT. The DNA for the CDR3 is TGTGCCAGCATTCCAACCGCAGGGGATGGCCAGCCCCAGCATTTT. Its translation: CASIPTAGDGQPQHF.

V usage is TRBV12-3 or TRBV12-4 and J usage is TRBJ2-4; 8 positions match TRBD1. The DNA end is a closer match to TRBJ2-7, so the J assignment may be wrong. The CDR3 runs 13 residues. As DNA, the CDR3 is TGTGCCAGCCGTTACGGACAGGGACACGAGCAGTACTTC. Its protein is CASRYGQGHEQYF.